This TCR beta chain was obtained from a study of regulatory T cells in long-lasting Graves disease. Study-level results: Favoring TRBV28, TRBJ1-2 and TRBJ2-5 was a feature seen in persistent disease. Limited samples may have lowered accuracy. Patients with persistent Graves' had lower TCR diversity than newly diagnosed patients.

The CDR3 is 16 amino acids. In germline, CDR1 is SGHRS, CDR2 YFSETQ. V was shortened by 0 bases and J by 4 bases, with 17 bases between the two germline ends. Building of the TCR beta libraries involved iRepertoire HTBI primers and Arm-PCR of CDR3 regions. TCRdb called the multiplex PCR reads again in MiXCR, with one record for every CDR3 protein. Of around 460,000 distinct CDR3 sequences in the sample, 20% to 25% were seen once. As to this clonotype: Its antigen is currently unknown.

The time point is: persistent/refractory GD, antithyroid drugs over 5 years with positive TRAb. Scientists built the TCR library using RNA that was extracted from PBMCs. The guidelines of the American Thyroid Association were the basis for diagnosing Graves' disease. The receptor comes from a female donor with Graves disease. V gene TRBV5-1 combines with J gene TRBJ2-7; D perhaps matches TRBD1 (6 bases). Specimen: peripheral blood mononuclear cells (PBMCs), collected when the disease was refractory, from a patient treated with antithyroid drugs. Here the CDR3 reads CASSLGQGSTQYEQYF. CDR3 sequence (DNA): TGCGCCAGCAGCTTGGGGCAGGGGTCCACACAATACGAGCAGTACTTC.